The 26 T cell receptor beta chains below were found in one sample sequenced in a study of blood T cell repertoires in COVID-19. Here immunoSEQ multiplex PCR was the method, and the copy in TCRdb shows in-frame clones only, minus some. The sample carries 150,000 to 200,000 clones, approximately 85% recorded once. The specimen sequenced was peripheral blood. These receptors originate from a woman aged 80 or over with COVID-19, enrolled during active disease.

The chain links TRBV9 to TRBJ2-1; 8 bases align to TRBD1. This CDR3 has 16 residues. Germline CDR1 reads SGDLS; CDR2 reads YYNGEE. J gave up 0 bases and V 3 bases, and 5 bases lay outside the gene matches. For the CDR3, the DNA is TGTGCCAGCAGCGCGAGGACAGGGAACTCCTACAATGAGCAGTTCTTC. Translated, it gives CASSARTGNSYNEQFF.

The chain recombines TRBV7-6 with TRBJ2-7, with D perhaps TRBD1 (6 bases). V lost 5 bases and J 0 bases, leaving 17 bases between the germline ends. The CDR3 is 16 amino acids. Per germline, CDR1 SGHVS and CDR2 FNYEAQ. The CDR3 region is CASSPYGTQSSYEQYF. CDR3 in DNA: TGTGCCAGCAGCCCCTACGGGACACAGAGCTCCTACGAGCAGTACTTC. Combining the CDR3 with reference TRBV7-6 and TRBJ2-7 gives the whole variable domain GAGVSQSPRYKVTKRGQDVALRCDPISGHVSLYWYRQALGQGPEFLTYFNYEAQQDKSGLPNDRFSAERPEGSISTLTIQRTEQRDSAMYRCASSPYGTQSSYEQYFGPGTRLTVT.

This chain links TRBV11-2 with TRBJ1-1; 9 bases line up with TRBD1. Per the germline V gene, CDR1 is SGHAT and CDR2 is FQNNGV. The junction had 4 bases not matched to a gene; V was cut back by 5 bases and J by 3 bases. CDR3 length: 14 residues. CDR3 sequence: CASSHTGGYTEAFF. The CDR3 DNA sequence: TGTGCCAGCAGCCACACAGGGGGCTACACTGAAGCTTTCTTT.

The chain has TRBV11-2 and TRBJ2-2; TRBD2 agrees at 8 bases. Germline CDR1 is SGHAT and CDR2 is FQNNGV. The CDR3 has 14 residues. V dropped 1 base and J dropped 6; count of bases not matched to a gene: 1. The DNA of the CDR3 is TGTGCCAGCAGCTTAGCGGGGGGGTCCGGGGAGCTGTTTTTT. Amino acids: CASSLAGGSGELFF.

V gene TRBV27 combines with J gene TRBJ1-4, with 7 bases lining up with TRBD1. This CDR3 is 15 amino acids long. Germline lookup yields CDR1 MNHEY and CDR2 SMNVEV (reference sequence). J gave up 5 bases and V 5 bases, and 8 bases lay outside the gene matches. CDR3 sequence (DNA): TGTGCCAGCAGTCCCGGTAGGGGGCGAAATGAAAAACTGTTTTTT. It yields the protein CASSPGRGRNEKLFF. Full variable domain (rest looked up from reference TRBV27 and TRBJ1-4): EAQVTQNPRYLITVTGKKLTVTCSQNMNHEYMSWYRQDPGLGLRQIYYSMNVEVTDKGDVPEGYKVSRKEKRNFPLILESPSPNQTSLYFCASSPGRGRNEKLFFGSGTQLSVL.

The gene calls are TRBV19 and TRBJ2-6; 8 nucleotides agree with TRBD1. Germline V lookup: CDR1 LNHDA, CDR2 SQIVND (reference sequence). After removal of 7 bases from V and 2 bases from J, the junction contained 10 bases not matched to a gene. CDR3 length equals 17 residues. CDR3 in DNA: TGTGCCAGTACCAGCCCGGCAGGGGGCGCTGGGGCCAACGTCCTGACTTTC. This encodes CASTSPAGGAGANVLTF.

The rearrangement uses TRBV3-1 (or the pseudogene TRBV3-2) and TRBJ2-7; D unresolved. CDR3 size: 15 residues. Trimming shortened V by 1 base and J by 0 bases, and 10 bases separated the two germline ends. Per germline, CDR1 LGHDT and CDR2 YNNKEL (reference sequence). CDR3 residues: CASSQGNSRSYEQYF. The CDR3 bases are TGTGCCAGCAGCCAAGGGAATAGCCGCTCCTACGAGCAGTACTTC.

This clone has more than one count but fewer than ten. This chain links TRBV27 with TRBJ1-1; possible D gene TRBD1, 5 bases. The CDR3 runs 14 residues. Trimming removed 6 bases at V and 2 bases at J, with 13 bases between. Germline V gene lookup returns CDR1 MNHEY and CDR2 SMNVEV (reference sequence). The CDR3 sequence: CASRQMGRNTEAFF. CDR3 bases: TGTGCCAGCAGACAAATGGGGCGTAACACTGAAGCTTTCTTT.

The rearrangement joins TRBV7-8 to TRBJ1-2; 7 bases fit TRBD1. The CDR3 runs to 14 residues. J lost 5 bases, V lost 5 bases, and 8 bases had no gene match. CDR1 is SGHVS, CDR2 FQNEAQ, per germline. For the CDR3, the DNA is TGTGCCAGCAGCCCGAGACAGGGAATATATGGCTACACCTTC. Its translation is CASSPRQGIYGYTF. Full variable domain (missing parts from reference TRBV7-8 and TRBJ1-2): GAGVSQSPRYKVAKRGQDVALRCDPISGHVSLFWYQQALGQGPEFLTYFQNEAQLDKSGLPSDRFFAERPEGSVSTLKIQRTQQEDSAVYLCASSPRQGIYGYTFGSGTRLTVV.

The chain recombines TRBV18 with TRBJ2-5; 9 bases align to TRBD2. This CDR3 region has 16 residues. With 1 base clipped from V and 1 base from J, the junction kept 4 bases outside the gene matches. Germline CDR1 and CDR2: KGHSH and LQKENI. The chain's CDR3 is CASSPLRGGPQETQYF. DNA of the CDR3: TGTGCCAGCTCACCACTGCGGGGGGGCCCCCAAGAGACCCAGTACTTC.

The chain combines TRBV28 with TRBJ1-2; the D gene is possibly TRBD1 (5 bases). Germline CDR1 reads MDHEN; CDR2 reads SYDVKM. V was trimmed by 3 bases and J by 2 bases, leaving 13 bases between them. CDR3 length: 15 residues. In DNA, the CDR3 is TGTGCCAGCAGTTTCAGACAGCGCATCAACTATGGCTACACCTTC. It translates to CASSFRQRINYGYTF.

The chain recombines TRBV3-1 (or the pseudogene TRBV3-2) with TRBJ1-2; the D gene is possibly TRBD1 (5 bases). CDR3 size: 14 residues. CDR1 is LGHDT and CDR2 is YNNKEL in the germline V gene (reference sequence). The ends were cut back, 4 bases at V and 4 bases at J, with 13 bases in the middle. This chain's CDR3 is CASSLTGGTYGYTF. The CDR3 nucleotides are TGTGCCAGCAGCCTCACGGGGGGAACCTATGGCTACACCTTC.

This sequence joins TRBV5-1 and TRBJ2-7, with D possibly TRBD2 on 6 matching bases. The CDR3 spans 16 residues. Germline CDR1 is SGHRS and CDR2 is YFSETQ. The V end was cut by 0 bases, the J end by 2 bases, with 15 bases between. CDR3 sequence reads: CASSLARLVGPYEQYF. CDR3 in DNA: TGCGCCAGCAGCTTGGCAAGACTAGTTGGGCCCTACGAGCAGTACTTC. The variable domain in full, completed from reference TRBV5-1 and TRBJ2-7, reads KAGVTQTPRYLIKTRGQQVTLSCSPISGHRSVSWYQQTPGQGLQFLFEYFSETQRNKGNFPGRFSGRQFSNSRSEMNVSTLELGDSALYLCASSLARLVGPYEQYFGPGTRLTVT.

J is TRBJ2-3 and V is TRBV7-9; no firm D call. The CDR3 covers 16 residues. The V gene's germline CDR1 is SEHNR and CDR2 FQNEAQ (reference sequence). Deletions cut 1 base from V and 6 bases from J, with 17 bases between. In DNA form, the CDR3 reads TGTGCCAGCAGCTTAGTTCGCCGAACGCAGGTGGATACGCAGTATTTT. Its protein is CASSLVRRTQVDTQYF.

Worth noting for this clone: The same CDR3 can be traced to other DNA sequences in this sample. The rearrangement joins TRBV6-5 to TRBJ1-2; the match to TRBD1 covers 9 bases. J lost 3 bases, V lost 5 bases, and 1 base had no gene match. The germline gives CDR1 MNHEY, CDR2 SVGAGI. The CDR3 consists of 13 residues. The CDR3 nucleotides read TGTGCCAGCAGTCGGACAGGGGACTATGGCTACACCTTC. Encoded protein: CASSRTGDYGYTF.

The chain uses TRBV7-3 and TRBJ2-3, with D unresolved. The CDR3 runs to 13 residues. Germline V gene data show CDR1 as SGHTA and CDR2 as FQGTGA. Trimming took 5 bases from V and 6 from J, leaving 12 bases between them. The CDR3 nucleotides read TGTGCCAGCAGCACCTCCTACGGGGATACGCAGTATTTT. Translation: CASSTSYGDTQYF. The full variable domain, with the rest looked up from reference TRBV7-3 and TRBJ2-3, is GAGVSQTPSNKVTEKGKYVELRCDPISGHTALYWYRQSLGQGPEFLIYFQGTGAADDSGLPNDRFFAVRPEGSVSTLKIQRTERGDSAVYLCASSTSYGDTQYFGPGTRLTVL.

The chain has TRBV11-2 and TRBJ2-5, with 10 bases aligning to TRBD2. CDR3 size: 15 residues. Germline values: CDR1 SGHAT, CDR2 FQNNGV. J gave up 5 bases and V 2 bases, and 5 bases lay outside the gene matches. The CDR3 bases are TGTGCCAGCAGCTTATCTAGCGGGAGCGTCGAGACCCAGTACTTC. This sequence encodes CASSLSSGSVETQYF.

The chain uses TRBV27 and TRBJ1-1, with D possibly TRBD1 on 5 matching bases. V was trimmed by 3 bases and J by 7 bases, leaving 6 bases between them. This CDR3 has 11 residues. Germline CDR1 MNHEY, CDR2 SMNVEV (reference sequence). CDR3: CASSLGGEAFF. The CDR3, as DNA: TGTGCCAGCAGTTTGGGGGGTGAAGCTTTCTTT.

The J gene is TRBJ1-5, the V gene TRBV18, with D possibly TRBD1 on 6 matching bases. Germline CDR1 and CDR2: KGHSH and LQKENI. The CDR3 sequence is 15 residues long. The ends were cut back, 3 bases at V and 3 bases at J, with 12 bases in the middle. The CDR3 protein is CASSPGQSFNQPQHF. In nucleotides, the CDR3 is TGTGCCAGCTCACCTGGACAGAGTTTCAATCAGCCCCAGCATTTT.

The gene calls are TRBV3-1 (or the pseudogene TRBV3-2) and TRBJ1-1; TRBD1 matches at 7 bases. The CDR3 is 14 residues long. The junction had 10 bases not matched to a gene; V was cut back by 1 base and J by 11 bases. Germline V gene sequence: CDR1 LGHDT, CDR2 YNNKEL (reference sequence). The chain's CDR3 is CASSQVGGAGLAFF. CDR3 sequence (DNA): TGTGCCAGCAGCCAAGTAGGGGGCGCGGGGTTGGCTTTCTTT.

This clone was recorded once. The J gene is TRBJ2-3, the V gene TRBV11-1; 7 bases agree with TRBD2. Looked up from germline, CDR1 is SGHAT and CDR2 is FQDESV (reference sequence). J lost 1 base, V lost 6 bases, and 7 bases had no gene match. This CDR3 region has 15 residues. The CDR3 is CASRKSGVGTDTQYF. As DNA, the CDR3 is TGTGCCAGCAGGAAAAGCGGGGTGGGCACAGATACGCAGTATTTT.

The chain carries TRBV5-1 and TRBJ1-3, with unresolved D. V dropped 4 bases and J dropped 0 bases, with 14 bases sitting between them. The CDR3 has 16 amino acids. Germline lookup yields CDR1 SGHRS and CDR2 YFSETQ. CDR3: CASSLDITSSGNTIYF. The CDR3 DNA sequence: TGCGCCAGCAGCCTCGACATCACAAGCTCTGGAAACACCATATATTTT.

Written as DNA, the CDR3 is TGTGCCAGCAGGAGTACCAGCGGGGCGGGAGATACGCAGTATTTT. Its translation: CASRSTSGAGDTQYF. This sequence joins TRBV2 and TRBJ2-3; 7 bases are shared with TRBD2. Looked up from germline, CDR1 is SNHLY and CDR2 is FYNNEI. The V and J ends lost 6 bases and 5 bases, in that order; junction bases with no gene match: 11. This CDR3 region has 15 residues.

This clone was detected once. The chain joins TRBV6-5 to TRBJ1-2; D perhaps matches TRBD1 (6 bases). Germline V gene sequence: CDR1 MNHEY, CDR2 SVGAGI. The CDR3 has 13 residues. V was pared by 3 bases and J by 7 bases, with 12 bases between. DNA of the CDR3: TGTGCCAGCAGTTATCCAGGGGCGGGTGGCTACACCTTC. It yields the protein CASSYPGAGGYTF.

This sequence joins TRBV18 and TRBJ1-1; 7 bases line up with TRBD1. Trimming at V came to 6 bases and at J to 1 base, leaving 8 bases not matched to a gene. This CDR3 spans 15 amino acids. From germline, CDR1 is KGHSH and CDR2 LQKENI. CDR3 protein: CASSQYRGENTEAFF. In DNA form, the CDR3 reads TGTGCCAGCTCGCAGTACAGGGGCGAGAACACTGAAGCTTTCTTT.

This clone was seen once. The gene calls are TRBV21-1 and TRBJ2-7; TRBD1 is the table's D call, not checked against the DNA. TRBV21-1 is a pseudogene segment. CDR3 length equals 24 residues. The chain's CDR3 is CASSKRVQGYHRTGGFLELSEQYF. DNA for the CDR3: TGTGCCAGCAGCAAACGGGTACAGGGTTACCACCGTACTGGAGGTTTTCTTGAGCTTAGCGAGCAGTACTTC.